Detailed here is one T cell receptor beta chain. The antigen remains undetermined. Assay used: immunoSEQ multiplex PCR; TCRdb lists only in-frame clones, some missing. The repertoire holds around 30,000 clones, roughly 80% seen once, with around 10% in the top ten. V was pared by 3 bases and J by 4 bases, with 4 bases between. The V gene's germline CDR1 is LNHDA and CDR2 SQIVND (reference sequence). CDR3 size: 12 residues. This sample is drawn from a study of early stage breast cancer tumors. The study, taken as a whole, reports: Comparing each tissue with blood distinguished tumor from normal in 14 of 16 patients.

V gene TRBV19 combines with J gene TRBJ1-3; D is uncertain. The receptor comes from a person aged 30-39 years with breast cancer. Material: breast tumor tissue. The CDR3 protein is CASSIRGNTIYF. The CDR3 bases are TGTGCCAGTAGTATCAGGGGAAACACCATATATTTT.